These T cell receptor beta chains were read from a single sample in a study of T cells in Graves' hyperthyroidism and ophthalmopathy. TCRdb redid the calling of the multiplex PCR reads with MiXCR, one entry per CDR3 protein. Altogether hundreds of thousands of distinct CDR3 sequences are present, about a sixth being singletons, with the ten largest covering roughly 18%. What was sequenced was blood. Receptors were obtained from a woman aged 18-29 years with Graves' ophthalmopathy. Each CDR3 is given with its conserved first and last residue. A D gene is named only where the DNA matches it firmly. Clone size is shown for a subset of rows, as once, few, many or a class of expanded clone.

d_call	v_call	clone_size	j_call	cdr3_aa	cdr3_nt
TRBD2	TRBV12-3/TRBV12-4	-	TRBJ2-2	CASSLGSGRDLTGELFF	TGTGCCAGCAGTTTGGGGAGCGGGAGGGACCTTACCGGGGAGCTGTTTTTT
-	TRBV15	few	TRBJ1-4	CATSRERLRVQLNEKLFF	TGTGCCACCAGCAGAGAGCGACTCAGGGTGCAACTAAATGAAAAACTGTTTTTT
TRBD1	TRBV7-2	-	TRBJ1-5	CASSLGTGGYVDNQPQHF	TGTGCCAGCAGCTTAGGGACAGGGGGCTACGTGGACAATCAGCCCCAGCATTTT
-	TRBV5-8	many	TRBJ2-5	CASSDGGSQETQYF	TGTGCCAGCAGCGATGGGGGGTCCCAAGAGACCCAGTACTTC
TRBD1	TRBV7-3	medium-sized	TRBJ2-5	CASSLTGGVGETQYF	TGTGCCAGCAGCCTTACAGGGGGCGTAGGGGAGACCCAGTACTTC
TRBD2	TRBV4-1	-	TRBJ2-7	CASSQVGSGRRYEQYF	TGCGCCAGCAGCCAAGTCGGTAGCGGGAGGAGATACGAGCAGTACTTC
TRBD2	TRBV7-3	few	TRBJ2-3	CASSLRGTSGTGTDTQYF	TGTGCCAGCAGCTTAAGGGGGACTAGCGGGACCGGCACAGATACGCAGTATTTT
TRBD2	TRBV11-2	-	TRBJ2-1	CASSPRWAGGSYNEQFF	TGTGCCAGCAGCCCTCGGTGGGCGGGAGGCTCCTACAATGAGCAGTTCTTC
-	TRBV5-6	-	TRBJ2-2	CASSLWIMSGELFF	TGTGCCAGCAGCTTGTGGATAATGAGCGGGGAGCTGTTTTTT
-	TRBV3-1	-	TRBJ2-5	CASSQDLEGETQYF	TGTGCCAGCAGCCAAGATCTGGAAGGAGAGACCCAGTACTTC
TRBD1	TRBV7-2	many	TRBJ2-1	CASSAGGGQAHNEQFF	TGTGCCAGCAGCGCAGGAGGAGGACAGGCACACAATGAGCAGTTCTTC
-	TRBV9	-	TRBJ2-1	CASSVSYNEQFF	TGTGCCAGCAGCGTGAGTTACAATGAGCAGTTCTTC
-	TRBV7-8	many	TRBJ1-1	CASSLDRFTEAFF	TGTGCCAGCAGCTTAGACAGATTCACTGAAGCTTTCTTT
-	TRBV6-5	-	TRBJ1-2	CASSYPSGGRYGYTF	TGTGCCAGCAGTTACCCTTCTGGAGGACGGTATGGCTACACCTTC
-	TRBV9	once	TRBJ2-7	CASSAAPGVNYEQYF	TGTGCCAGCAGCGCTGCCCCAGGGGTCAACTACGAGCAGTACTTC
TRBD1	TRBV25-1	few	TRBJ1-6	CASTPGQINSPLHF	TGTGCCAGCACTCCGGGACAGATTAATTCACCCCTCCACTTT
TRBD2	TRBV2	few	TRBJ2-3	CASNRPSGVGTDTQYF	TGTGCCAGCAACCGCCCAAGCGGGGTTGGCACAGATACGCAGTATTTT
-	TRBV30	few	TRBJ1-1	CAWEGGADTEAFF	TGTGCCTGGGAGGGCGGGGCTGACACTGAAGCTTTCTTT
-	TRBV10-3	-	TRBJ1-5	CATGQELVQPQHF	TGTGCCACCGGGCAGGAATTGGTCCAGCCCCAGCATTTT
TRBD1	TRBV9	-	TRBJ2-3	CASSATGGYTDTQYF	TGTGCCAGCAGCGCCACAGGGGGTTACACAGATACGCAGTATTTT
-	TRBV7-2	many	TRBJ2-5	CASSLGTFQETQYF	TGTGCCAGCAGCTTAGGAACATTCCAAGAGACCCAGTACTTC
-	TRBV6-2/TRBV6-3	many	TRBJ1-1	CASNLGRVGTEAFF	TGTGCCAGCAATCTTGGGAGAGTGGGGACTGAAGCTTTCTTT
TRBD1	TRBV20-1	many	TRBJ1-1	CSATGGSRGDTEAFF	TGCAGTGCTACAGGGGGGAGCAGAGGAGACACTGAAGCTTTCTTT
TRBD2	TRBV4-3	few	TRBJ2-2	CASSQKGTTFTGELFF	TGCGCCAGCAGCCAAAAGGGGACTACCTTCACCGGGGAGCTGTTCTTT
-	TRBV7-9	-	TRBJ1-1	CASSRTHREGTEAFF	TGTGCCAGCAGCCGGACCCACAGGGAAGGCACTGAAGCTTTCTTT
-	TRBV13	few	TRBJ2-2	CASSNQGITGELFF	TGTGCCAGCAGCAACCAGGGGATCACCGGGGAGCTGTTTTTT
-	TRBV19	-	TRBJ2-1	CASRPMGYNEQFF	TGTGCCAGTAGACCGATGGGTTACAATGAGCAGTTCTTC
TRBD1	TRBV12-3/TRBV12-4	many	TRBJ2-5	CASSPDRVETQYF	TGTGCCAGCAGCCCCGACAGGGTGGAGACCCAGTACTTC
TRBD2	TRBV5-1	many	TRBJ2-3	CASSLEAGGPYTQYF	TGCGCCAGCAGCTTGGAGGCGGGAGGGCCATATACGCAGTATTTT
-	TRBV7-9	-	TRBJ2-1	CASSFIGSPLAYNEQFF	TGTGCCAGCAGCTTTATCGGCAGCCCTCTCGCCTACAATGAGCAGTTCTTC
TRBD1	TRBV3-1	-	TRBJ1-1	CASSRASTGTGGNTEAFF	TGTGCCAGCAGCCGCGCAAGTACGGGGACAGGGGGGAACACTGAAGCTTTCTTT
-	TRBV6-1	many	TRBJ1-5	CASSYGGNSYGFQPQHF	TGTGCCAGCAGTTATGGGGGGAACAGTTACGGGTTCCAGCCCCAGCATTTT
TRBD1	TRBV7-9	few	TRBJ1-1	CASSPRDRGGGNTEAFF	TGTGCCAGCAGCCCCCGGGACAGGGGAGGGGGTAACACTGAAGCTTTCTTT
-	TRBV9	-	TRBJ1-6	CASSGSSYNSPLHF	TGTGCCAGCAGCGGGAGCTCCTATAATTCACCCCTCCACTTT
TRBD2	TRBV30	few	TRBJ2-7	CAWSVLKAGANDEQYF	TGTGCCTGGAGTGTTTTAAAGGCGGGAGCTAACGACGAGCAGTACTTC
-	TRBV27	many	TRBJ1-2	CASSLNLEGGYTF	TGTGCCAGCAGTTTAAACTTGGAGGGAGGCTACACCTTC
TRBD1	TRBV28	many	TRBJ2-7	CASSLLDRGYEQYF	TGTGCCAGCAGCCTGTTGGACAGGGGCTACGAGCAGTACTTC
-	TRBV6-2/TRBV6-3	-	TRBJ2-2	CASSATGSNTGELFF	TGTGCCAGCAGTGCCACAGGTTCGAACACCGGGGAGCTGTTTTTT
-	TRBV28	many	TRBJ2-5	CASSTTRGSQYF	TGTGCCAGCAGTACGACTAGGGGCTCCCAGTACTTC
TRBD2	TRBV6-2/TRBV6-3	many	TRBJ2-5	CAGSGGPQETQYF	TGTGCCGGCTCGGGGGGGCCGCAAGAGACCCAGTACTTC
-	TRBV6-1	many	TRBJ1-2	CASSELRDGYGYTF	TGTGCCAGCAGTGAACTCAGGGACGGCTATGGCTACACCTTC
-	TRBV28	many	TRBJ1-2	CASQRSPYGYTF	TGTGCCAGTCAGCGTTCTCCCTATGGCTACACCTTC
TRBD2	TRBV6-1	few	TRBJ2-3	CASSSWTSGSPRDTQYF	TGTGCCAGCAGTTCGTGGACTAGCGGGAGCCCGAGGGATACGCAGTATTTT
TRBD1	TRBV6-1	few	TRBJ2-2	CASSRRDRGSGELFF	TGTGCCAGCAGCCGCCGGGACAGGGGGTCCGGGGAGCTGTTTTTT
-	TRBV7-9	few	TRBJ2-1	CASSSSTYNEQFF	TGTGCCAGCAGCTCCTCGACCTACAATGAGCAGTTCTTC
-	TRBV28	many	TRBJ1-1	CASSGGIDTEAFF	TGTGCCAGCAGCGGGGGGATAGACACTGAAGCTTTCTTT
TRBD2	TRBV9	few	TRBJ2-2	CASSRLAEVTGELFF	TGTGCCAGCAGCCGACTAGCGGAGGTCACCGGGGAGCTGTTTTTT
-	TRBV15	few	TRBJ2-3	CATRGGESGSTDTQYF	TGTGCCACCAGAGGCGGAGAGTCGGGAAGCACAGATACGCAGTATTTT